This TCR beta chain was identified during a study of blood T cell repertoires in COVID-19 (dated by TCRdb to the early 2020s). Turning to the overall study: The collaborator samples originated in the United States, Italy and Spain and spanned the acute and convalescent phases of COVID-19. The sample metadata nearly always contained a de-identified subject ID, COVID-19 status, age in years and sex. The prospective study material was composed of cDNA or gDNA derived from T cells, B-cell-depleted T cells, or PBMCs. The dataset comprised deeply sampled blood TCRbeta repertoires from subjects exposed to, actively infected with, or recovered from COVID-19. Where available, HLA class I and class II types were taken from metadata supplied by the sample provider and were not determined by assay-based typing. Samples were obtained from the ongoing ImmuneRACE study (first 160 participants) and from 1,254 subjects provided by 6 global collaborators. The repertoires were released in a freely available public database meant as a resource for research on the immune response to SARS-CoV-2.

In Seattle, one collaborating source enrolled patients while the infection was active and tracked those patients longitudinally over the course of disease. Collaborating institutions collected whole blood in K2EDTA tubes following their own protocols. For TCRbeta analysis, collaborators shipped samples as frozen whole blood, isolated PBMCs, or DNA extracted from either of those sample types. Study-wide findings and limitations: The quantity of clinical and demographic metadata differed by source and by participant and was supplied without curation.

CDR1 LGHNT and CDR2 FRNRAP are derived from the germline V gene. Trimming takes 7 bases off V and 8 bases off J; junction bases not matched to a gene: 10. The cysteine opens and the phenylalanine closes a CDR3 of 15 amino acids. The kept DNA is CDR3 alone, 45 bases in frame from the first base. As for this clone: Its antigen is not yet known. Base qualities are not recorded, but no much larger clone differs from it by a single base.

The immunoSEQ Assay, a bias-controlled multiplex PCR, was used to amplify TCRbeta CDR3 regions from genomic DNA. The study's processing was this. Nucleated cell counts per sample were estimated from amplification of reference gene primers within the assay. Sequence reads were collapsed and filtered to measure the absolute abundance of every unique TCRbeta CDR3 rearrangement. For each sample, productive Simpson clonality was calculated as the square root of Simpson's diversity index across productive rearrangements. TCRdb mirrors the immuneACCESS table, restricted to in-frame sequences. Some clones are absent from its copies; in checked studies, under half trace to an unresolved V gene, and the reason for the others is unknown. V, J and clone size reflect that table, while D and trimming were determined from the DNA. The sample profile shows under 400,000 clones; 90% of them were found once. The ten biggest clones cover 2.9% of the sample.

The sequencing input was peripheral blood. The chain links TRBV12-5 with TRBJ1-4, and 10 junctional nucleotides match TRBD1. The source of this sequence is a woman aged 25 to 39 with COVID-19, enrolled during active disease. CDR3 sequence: CASALGTGAREKLFF. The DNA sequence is TGTGCTAGTGCCTTGGGGACAGGGGCGCGGGAAAAACTGTTTTTT. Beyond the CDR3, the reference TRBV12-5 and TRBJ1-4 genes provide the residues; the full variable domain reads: DARVTQTPRHKVTEMGQEVTMRCQPILGHNTVFWYRQTMMQGLELLAYFRNRAPLDDSGMPKDRFSAEMPDATLATLKIQPSEPRDSAVYFCASALGTGAREKLFFGSGTQLSVL.